The next 29 T cell receptor beta chains were all read from a single sample in a study of blood T cell repertoires in COVID-19. Here immunoSEQ multiplex PCR was the method, and the copy in TCRdb shows in-frame clones only, minus some. This table holds some 200,000 clones, approximately 85% found once. Sequencing was done on a sample of peripheral blood. Receptors were obtained from a woman between 50 and 59 years old with active or convalescent COVID-19.

This clone was seen a single time. This chain uses TRBV6-1 with TRBJ1-5; 7 bases match TRBD1. Germline lookup yields CDR1 MNHNS and CDR2 SASEGT. The CDR3 totals 15 residues. V shed 2 bases and J 3 bases; nucleotides not matched to a gene: 4. The CDR3 DNA sequence: TGTGCCAGCAGTGAACGGGACAGACTCAATCAGCCCCAGCATTTT. Translating gives CASSERDRLNQPQHF.

This chain links TRBV11-3 with TRBJ2-1; 7 bases align to TRBD2. The CDR3 consists of 15 residues. With V trimmed by 1 base and J by 6 bases, 6 bases remained unmatched. The germline gives CDR1 SGHNT, CDR2 YENEEA. The CDR3 region is CASSLGVGRSNEQFF. CDR3 nucleotide sequence: TGTGCCAGCAGCTTAGGAGTCGGGAGGTCCAATGAGCAGTTCTTC.

The rearrangement uses TRBV5-1 and TRBJ2-7; 9 nucleotides agree with TRBD2. The CDR3 has 15 residues. V lost 4 bases and J lost 6; bases outside the gene matches: 11. Germline V CDR1 and CDR2: SGHRS, YFSETQ. This CDR3 reads CASSESGSGRGEQYF. The CDR3 nucleotides are TGCGCCAGCAGCGAATCGGGTAGCGGGAGAGGCGAGCAGTACTTC. Filled out from reference TRBV5-1 and TRBJ2-7, the complete variable domain reads KAGVTQTPRYLIKTRGQQVTLSCSPISGHRSVSWYQQTPGQGLQFLFEYFSETQRNKGNFPGRFSGRQFSNSRSEMNVSTLELGDSALYLCASSESGSGRGEQYFGPGTRLTVT.

The V call is TRBV19, the J call TRBJ1-6, with 8 bases aligning to TRBD1. With 6 bases clipped from V and 6 bases from J, the junction kept 4 bases outside the gene matches. The CDR3 has 14 amino acids. Germline CDR1 and CDR2: LNHDA and SQIVND (reference sequence). The CDR3 DNA reads as TGTGCCAGTAGGACAGGGGCCTCTAATTCACCCCTCCACTTT. Translated: CASRTGASNSPLHF.

The chain combines TRBV2 with TRBJ1-1; no clear D. The CDR3 totals 12 residues. Trimming shortened V by 4 bases and J by 2 bases, and 5 bases separated the two germline ends. Per germline, CDR1 SNHLY and CDR2 FYNNEI. DNA of the CDR3: TGTGCCAGCAGTGCAGGTAACACTGAAGCTTTCTTT. Its translation is CASSAGNTEAFF.

V is TRBV5-1 and J is TRBJ2-6; D gene uncertain. The germline gives CDR1 SGHRS, CDR2 YFSETQ. V lost 9 bases, J lost 0 bases, and 4 bases lay in between. The CDR3 has 12 residues. The CDR3 here is CATSSGANVLTF. The CDR3 DNA reads TGCGCCACTAGCTCTGGGGCCAACGTCCTGACTTTC. Together with reference TRBV5-1 and TRBJ2-6, the CDR3 gives the full variable domain: KAGVTQTPRYLIKTRGQQVTLSCSPISGHRSVSWYQQTPGQGLQFLFEYFSETQRNKGNFPGRFSGRQFSNSRSEMNVSTLELGDSALYLCATSSGANVLTFGAGSRLTVL.

The chain employs TRBV19 and TRBJ1-5; 8 bases match TRBD1. The J segment lost 6 bases and the V segment lost 5 bases, leaving 6 bases of the junction unmatched. CDR1 and CDR2 (germline): LNHDA, SQIVND (reference sequence). CDR3 length: 14 amino acids. The CDR3 coding sequence is TGTGCCAGTAGTTTCCGACAGGGGAGTCAGCCCCAGCATTTT. Amino acids: CASSFRQGSQPQHF.

The J gene is TRBJ1-5, the V gene TRBV6-5; D is ambiguous. Trimming shortened V by 3 bases and J by 0 bases, and 3 bases separated the two germline ends. The CDR3 totals 13 residues. Germline V lookup: CDR1 MNHEY, CDR2 SVGAGI. Here the CDR3 DNA reads TGTGCCAGCAGTTATAATAGCAATCAGCCCCAGCATTTT. It codes for CASSYNSNQPQHF.

The gene calls are TRBV6-6 and TRBJ1-1; TRBD1 might be the D (5 bases). The CDR3 is 13 residues long. Germline V gene sequence: CDR1 MNHNY, CDR2 SVGAGI (reference sequence). V was clipped by 7 bases and J by 5 bases, with 14 bases between them. CDR3: CASNGGAWTEAFF. The CDR3 DNA follows: TGTGCCAGCAATGGTGGGGCTTGGACTGAAGCTTTCTTT.

About this clone: The germline gene is not matched at one end of the junction; a read error may be the cause. The V call is TRBV27, the J call TRBJ2-2, with TRBD1 as a possible D gene (6 bases). CDR1 is MNHEY and CDR2 is SMNVEV in the germline V gene (reference sequence). CDR3 length: 12 amino acids. The CDR3 DNA sequence: TGTGCCGCCACAGGGAACTCCGGGGAGCTGTTTTTT. This gives the protein CAATGNSGELFF.

The V call is TRBV7-3, the J call TRBJ2-7; D gene unclear. V dropped 3 bases and J dropped 8 bases, with 8 bases sitting between them. Germline lookup yields CDR1 SGHTA and CDR2 FQGTGA. The CDR3 runs 11 residues. CDR3 protein: CASSFGAKQYF. CDR3 coding DNA: TGTGCCAGCAGCTTCGGAGCGAAGCAGTACTTC.

The chain employs TRBV28 and TRBJ1-5; no reliable D call. V lost 9 bases to trimming and J lost 1 base, with 7 bases between them. The CDR3 loop spans 12 amino acids. CDR1 is MDHEN, CDR2 SYDVKM, per germline. Here the CDR3 reads CASLESNQPQHF. DNA of the CDR3: TGTGCCAGTCTAGAAAGCAATCAGCCCCAGCATTTT.

The V and J genes are TRBV27 and TRBJ2-7, with 8 bases identical to TRBD1. CDR3 length equals 15 residues. The trim removed 5 bases at V and 0 bases at J, leaving 6 bases unmatched. From germline, CDR1 is MNHEY and CDR2 SMNVEV (reference sequence). The CDR3 nucleotides read TGTGCCAGCAGTCCCCAGGGGGCTCTCTCCTACGAGCAGTACTTC. Protein product: CASSPQGALSYEQYF.

CDR3 coding DNA: TGTGCCAGCAGTCGGACAGGGTTTGAGCAGTTCTTC. It is translated as CASSRTGFEQFF. The chain has TRBV2 and TRBJ2-1; 8 nucleotides align to TRBD1. V lost 5 bases, J lost 9 bases, and 3 bases stayed unmatched. CDR1 is SNHLY and CDR2 is FYNNEI in the germline V gene. The CDR3 has 12 amino acids.

The rearrangement joins TRBV5-1 to TRBJ2-7; D is possibly TRBD1 (5 bases). The CDR3 consists of 15 residues. Germline loops: CDR1 SGHRS, CDR2 YFSETQ. V shed 1 base and J shed 6 bases, with 17 bases lying between them. CDR3 residues: CASSLYPQGEGEQYV. CDR3 DNA: TGCGCCAGCAGCTTGTATCCCCAGGGCGAAGGCGAGCAGTACGTC.

The chain combines TRBV19 with TRBJ1-5; 11 bases fit TRBD1. The germline gives CDR1 LNHDA, CDR2 SQIVND (reference sequence). This CDR3 contains 16 residues. After removal of 4 bases from V and 6 bases from J, the junction contained 8 bases not matched to a gene. The CDR3 nucleotides are TGTGCCAGTAGTAATCCGGACAGGGGGCGAGGTCAGCCCCAGCATTTT. This encodes CASSNPDRGRGQPQHF.

This clone was counted a single time. The chain links TRBV7-8 to TRBJ1-1; unclear D gene. V was shortened by 5 bases and J by 5 bases, with 12 bases between the two germline ends. The CDR3 has 13 amino acids. The germline gives CDR1 SGHVS, CDR2 FQNEAQ. CDR3 coding DNA: TGTGCCAGCAGCCCTTCGGGTGGGACTGAAGCTTTCTTT. This codes for CASSPSGGTEAFF.

The rearrangement joins TRBV10-2 to TRBJ2-7; 8 positions match TRBD1. V shed 2 bases, J shed 2 bases, and the junction held 5 bases outside the gene matches. The CDR3 totals 15 residues. Germline CDR1 reads WSHSY; CDR2 reads SAAADI. The CDR3 sequence: CASSESRQGTYEQYV. CDR3 sequence (DNA): TGCGCCAGCAGTGAGAGCCGACAGGGGACCTACGAGCAGTACGTC.

The genes are TRBV9 and TRBJ2-1; D is possibly TRBD2 (7 bases). The V end was cut by 2 bases, the J end by 5 bases, with 17 bases between. CDR1 is SGDLS, CDR2 YYNGEE, per germline. The CDR3 length is 16 residues. CDR3: CASSVGIAGAHNEQFF. CDR3 DNA: TGTGCCAGCAGCGTTGGTATCGCGGGGGCCCACAATGAGCAGTTCTTC.

The chain carries TRBV6-1 and TRBJ1-5, with 7 bases identical to TRBD1. CDR1 and CDR2 (germline): MNHNS, SASEGT. The CDR3 has 15 residues. V shed 3 bases and J 6 bases; nucleotides not matched to a gene: 8. The CDR3 bases are TGTGCCAGCAGTGATCGGACAGGAGAGAGTCAGCCCCAGCATTTT. Its translation: CASSDRTGESQPQHF.

This clone was counted between two and nine times. The genes are TRBV30 and TRBJ1-4; the D is unclear. Per germline, CDR1 GTSNPN and CDR2 SVGIG (reference sequence). The CDR3 spans 13 residues. V was cut by 3 bases and J by 7 bases, with 12 bases left in between. CDR3 sequence reads: CAWSSGLSEKLFF. In DNA form, the CDR3 reads TGTGCCTGGAGCTCAGGACTTTCTGAAAAACTGTTTTTT.

The chain is built from TRBV5-1 and TRBJ1-1, with D possibly being TRBD1 (5 bases). The CDR3 totals 12 residues. With 0 bases removed from V and 7 bases from J, the gap between germline ends came to 7 bases. From germline, CDR1 is SGHRS and CDR2 YFSETQ. CDR3: CASSLGGLEAFF. The CDR3 coding sequence is TGCGCCAGCAGCTTGGGGGGCCTTGAAGCTTTCTTT.

This chain links TRBV28 with TRBJ2-1; 8 bases map to TRBD1. Germline V gene data show CDR1 as MDHEN and CDR2 as SYDVKM. CDR3 length: 16 amino acids. J lost 2 bases, V lost 2 bases, and 5 bases had no gene match. The CDR3 DNA reads as TGTGCCAGCAGTTTAAGTGCAGGGGGCGCCTACAATGAGCAGTTCTTC. Its protein product is CASSLSAGGAYNEQFF.

This chain uses TRBV5-1 with TRBJ2-7; D may be TRBD2 (5 bases). The ends were cut back, 0 bases at V and 6 bases at J, with 16 bases in the middle. CDR3 length equals 15 residues. Germline loops: CDR1 SGHRS, CDR2 YFSETQ. CDR3 loop: CASSLGAASAGEQYF. In nucleotides, the CDR3 is TGCGCCAGCAGCTTGGGTGCAGCCTCGGCGGGCGAGCAGTACTTC. Drawing the rest from reference TRBV5-1 and TRBJ2-7, the complete variable domain is KAGVTQTPRYLIKTRGQQVTLSCSPISGHRSVSWYQQTPGQGLQFLFEYFSETQRNKGNFPGRFSGRQFSNSRSEMNVSTLELGDSALYLCASSLGAASAGEQYFGPGTRLTVT.

The chain joins TRBV6-1 to TRBJ1-1; the D is unclear. The V end lost 4 bases, the J end lost 6 bases, and 9 bases lay between the germline ends. The germline gives CDR1 MNHNS, CDR2 SASEGT. The CDR3 extends over 12 amino acids. CDR3 nucleotide sequence: TGTGCCAGCAGTGGAGGGAATTCTGAAGCTTTCTTT. It translates to CASSGGNSEAFF.

This chain uses TRBV5-6 with TRBJ2-5; TRBD2 agrees at 13 bases. CDR1 SGHDT and CDR2 YYEEEE come from the germline V gene. V shed 2 bases and J 5 bases; nucleotides not matched to a gene: 6. This CDR3 is 16 amino acids long. Written as DNA, the CDR3 is TGTGCCAGCAGCTTCGGGACTAGCGGGACTTGGGAGACCCAGTACTTC. Amino acids: CASSFGTSGTWETQYF.

This clone has a handful of counts. The J gene is TRBJ1-3, the V gene TRBV5-6; 7 positions match TRBD1. V lost 2 bases and J lost 3; bases outside the gene matches: 5. CDR3 length: 15 amino acids. CDR1 and CDR2 (germline): SGHDT, YYEEEE. Here the CDR3 DNA reads TGTGCCAGCAGCTTCGACAGGGTCTATGGAAACACCATATATTTT. Translating it yields CASSFDRVYGNTIYF.

The gene calls are TRBV19 and TRBJ1-2; D is undetermined. Germline assignment: CDR1 LNHDA and CDR2 SQIVND (reference sequence). The CDR3 is 12 amino acids. V was cut by 3 bases and J by 5 bases, with 7 bases left in between. The CDR3 nucleotides are TGTGCCAGTAGTATTCTAAGTTATGGCTACACCTTC. Its protein product is CASSILSYGYTF.

This clone was observed once. The chain is built from TRBV29-1 and TRBJ2-2, with 10 positions matching TRBD2. Germline trimming cut 4 bases from V and 7 bases from J; bases unmatched to any gene: 3. Germline CDR1 reads SQVTM; CDR2 reads ANQGSEA. This CDR3 comprises 13 residues. In DNA, the CDR3 is TGCAGCGTTGGCCGGACTAGCGGCGGGGAGCTGTTTTTT. Protein product: CSVGRTSGGELFF.